What follows are 10 T cell receptor beta chains derived from one specimen sequenced in a study of cytomegalovirus exposure and HLA in healthy donors. 13 Jbeta primers and 60 Vbeta primers were used for the PCR. Profiling relied on immunoSEQ multiplex PCR, and the TCRdb table lists in-frame clones only, not all of them. Counted here are around 150,000 clones, approximately 80% occurring once; the ten biggest clones make up 2% to 2.5%. The sample was PBMCs. The receptors here all came from a man younger than 45 in good health and CMV-seronegative.

The chain uses TRBV11-2 and TRBJ2-1; TRBD2 aligns across 7 bases. The CDR3 covers 14 residues. Germline lookup yields CDR1 SGHAT and CDR2 FQNNGV. The V segment lost 6 bases and the J segment 4 bases; nucleotides outside the gene matches: 6. CDR3 DNA: TGTGCCAGCAGGACTACTAGCGAGTACAATGAGCAGTTCTTC. Its protein product is CASRTTSEYNEQFF.

The rearrangement joins TRBV28 to TRBJ1-3, with 9 bases identical to TRBD1. The V gene's germline CDR1 is MDHEN and CDR2 SYDVKM. The V segment lost 6 bases and the J segment 7 bases; nucleotides outside the gene matches: 16. This CDR3 is built from 17 residues. CDR3 in DNA: TGTGCCAGCAGACCTAGTACAGGGGGCGTTCTTGGGAACACCATATATTTT. Its protein product is CASRPSTGGVLGNTIYF.

The V gene is TRBV11-3, the J gene TRBJ2-7, with D uncertain. The CDR3 is 13 amino acids. V was shortened by 2 bases and J by 0 bases, with 5 bases between the two germline ends. Per germline, CDR1 SGHNT and CDR2 YENEEA. In DNA form, the CDR3 reads TGTGCCAGCAGCTTAAGCGTCTCCTACGAGCAGTACTTC. This gives the protein CASSLSVSYEQYF.

This clone came up a few times. This chain connects TRBV7-9 to TRBJ2-3; 7 bases agree with TRBD1. This CDR3 is built from 16 residues. CDR1 and CDR2 (germline): SEHNR, FQNEAQ (reference sequence). Unmatched junction bases numbered 7, after V lost 3 bases and J lost 1 base. CDR3 coding DNA: TGTGCCAGCAGCTTTCTGGGACAGATGGGCACAGATACGCAGTATTTT. It is translated as CASSFLGQMGTDTQYF.

CDR3 in DNA: TGCAGCGTTTCTCGGGACAGCCACTCTGGAAACACCATATATTTT. This translates into CSVSRDSHSGNTIYF. The chain joins TRBV29-1 to TRBJ1-3; 7 positions agree with TRBD1. Germline V lookup: CDR1 SQVTM, CDR2 ANQGSEA. The CDR3 covers 15 residues. Trimming took 5 bases from V and 0 from J; bases not matched to a gene: 7.

As concerns this clone: The junction departs from the called germline gene at one end, perhaps through a read error. The chain links TRBV7-7 to TRBJ2-1; D is unresolved. The germline V gene has CDR1 SSHAT and CDR2 FNYEAQ (reference sequence). The CDR3 length is 14 residues. The chain's CDR3 is CASSSIGIMDEQFF. The CDR3 coding sequence is TGTGCTAGCAGCTCGATTGGCATCATGGATGAGCAGTTCTTC.

As to this clone: Other DNA sequences in the same sample also yield this CDR3. This rearrangement joins TRBV27 to TRBJ2-7; D unclear. The CDR3 has 14 residues. Looked up from germline, CDR1 is MNHEY and CDR2 is SMNVEV (reference sequence). With 3 bases removed from V and 0 bases from J, the gap between germline ends came to 9 bases. CDR3 nucleotide sequence: TGTGCCAGCAGTTTTTCGGAGAGCTCCTACGAGCAGTACTTC. Protein sequence: CASSFSESSYEQYF.

The chain joins TRBV7-9 to TRBJ2-7; TRBD1 is a possible D gene (6 bases). V was shortened by 5 bases and J by 2 bases, with 16 bases between the two germline ends. Looked up from germline, CDR1 is SEHNR and CDR2 is FQNEAQ (reference sequence). The CDR3 has 15 amino acids. CDR3 DNA sequence: TGTGCCAGCAGCCCCGGGACACAACCAACCTACGAGCAGTACTTC. It translates to CASSPGTQPTYEQYF.

The chain uses TRBV6-5 and TRBJ2-7; 10 bases fit TRBD1. Germline V gives CDR1 MNHEY, CDR2 SVGAGI. CDR3 length equals 14 residues. Trimming cost V 8 bases and J 4 bases; bases outside gene matches: 8. As DNA, the CDR3 is TGTGCCAGCGGCGAGGGGGGACAGGGGTACGAGCAGTACTTC. As protein: CASGEGGQGYEQYF.

The chain joins TRBV6-5 to TRBJ2-3; 9 bases agree with TRBD2. This CDR3 is built from 13 residues. Per germline, CDR1 MNHEY and CDR2 SVGAGI. V was clipped by 11 bases and J by 2 bases; unmatched bases: 5. The CDR3 spells CAGRGGVTDTQYF. For the CDR3, the DNA is TGTGCCGGGCGGGGGGGGGTCACAGATACGCAGTATTTT.